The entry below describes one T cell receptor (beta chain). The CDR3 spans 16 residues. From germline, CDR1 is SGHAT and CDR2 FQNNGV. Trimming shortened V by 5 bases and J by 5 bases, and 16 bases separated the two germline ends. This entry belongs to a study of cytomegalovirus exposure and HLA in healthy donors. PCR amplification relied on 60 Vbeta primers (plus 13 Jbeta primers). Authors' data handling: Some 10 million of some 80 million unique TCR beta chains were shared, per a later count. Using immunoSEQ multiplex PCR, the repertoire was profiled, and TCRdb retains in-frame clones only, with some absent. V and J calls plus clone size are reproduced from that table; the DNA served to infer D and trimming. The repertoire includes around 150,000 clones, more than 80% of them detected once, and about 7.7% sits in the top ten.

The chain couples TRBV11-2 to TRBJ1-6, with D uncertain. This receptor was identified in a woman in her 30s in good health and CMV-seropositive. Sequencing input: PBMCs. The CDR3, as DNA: TGTGCCAGCAGCGAAACAAACGGGAGGGATAATTCACCCCTCCACTTT. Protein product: CASSETNGRDNSPLHF.